This T cell receptor (beta chain) was sequenced during a study of blood T cell repertoires in COVID-19. Across the whole study: COVID-19 samples from acute and convalescent phases originated in the United States, Italy and Spain.

J gave up 4 bases and V 0 bases, and 5 bases lay outside the gene matches. Germline lookup yields CDR1 LNHNV and CDR2 YYDKDF (reference sequence). The CDR3 contains 15 residues. Original analysis: From reference gene primer amplification, estimates of nucleated cell counts were derived. Here immunoSEQ multiplex PCR was the method, and the copy in TCRdb shows in-frame clones only, minus some. The DNA gave D and trimming, while V, J and clone size come from that table. In the table there are approximately 100,000 clones, 70% to 90% of which are singletons. The rearrangement uses TRBV15 and TRBJ2-7, with TRBD1 identical over 8 bases. The sample comprised peripheral blood. The receptor was derived from a human donor in a cohort sampled during active COVID-19. The CDR3 bases are TGTGCCACCAGCAGAGATCTGGGACAGGCATACGAGCAGTACTTC. Amino acids: CATSRDLGQAYEQYF.